What follows are 27 T cell receptor beta chains derived from one specimen sequenced in a study of blood T cell repertoires in COVID-19. Using immunoSEQ multiplex PCR, the repertoire was profiled, and TCRdb retains in-frame clones only, with some absent. The profile covers about 440,000 clones, with about 92% appearing a single time and 0.6% taken by the ten largest. The specimen sequenced was PBMCs or T cells enriched from blood (not recorded which). These receptors were obtained from a man between 18 and 35 years old who had recovered from COVID-19.

This clone was found once. The genes are TRBV30 and TRBJ1-2; D gene uncertain. The germline gives CDR1 GTSNPN, CDR2 SVGIG (reference sequence). Deletions cut 3 bases from V and 7 bases from J, with 6 bases between. This CDR3 has 10 amino acids. CDR3 sequence: CAWSLSGYTF. The CDR3 coding sequence is TGTGCCTGGAGCCTCAGTGGCTACACCTTC.

This rearrangement joins TRBV5-1 to TRBJ1-1, with 8 bases matching TRBD1. CDR3 length equals 18 residues. After removal of 0 bases from V and 1 base from J, the junction contained 11 bases not matched to a gene. Germline V gene sequence: CDR1 SGHRS, CDR2 YFSETQ. The CDR3 DNA reads TGCGCCAGCAGCTTGGGGCATACAGGGGGTAGAAGGAACACTGAAGCTTTCTTT. Amino acid sequence: CASSLGHTGGRRNTEAFF.

This chain uses TRBV3-1 (or the pseudogene TRBV3-2) with TRBJ1-4; no firm D call. Trimming cost V 1 base and J 1 base, with 10 bases left between them. The CDR3 is 16 residues long. Germline V CDR1 and CDR2: LGHDT, YNNKEL (reference sequence). The CDR3 DNA is TGTGCCAGCAGCCAAGTTATCGGGGAAACTAATGAAAAACTGTTTTTT. It specifies CASSQVIGETNEKLFF.

The chain employs TRBV14 and TRBJ1-6; D is possibly TRBD1 (6 bases). CDR1 SGHDN and CDR2 FVKESK come from the germline V gene. Trimming left V 4 bases short and J 6 bases short, with 7 bases between. The length of the CDR3 is 13 residues. The CDR3 reads CASSRRGNSPLHF. The CDR3 nucleotides read TGTGCCAGCAGCCGCAGGGGTAATTCACCCCTCCACTTT.

The rearrangement uses TRBV15 and TRBJ1-3; D is uncertain. Germline V gives CDR1 LNHNV, CDR2 YYDKDF (reference sequence). This CDR3 is built from 15 residues. Between the trimmed V and J ends, which lost 4 bases and 0 bases, there was a span of 10 bases. As DNA, the CDR3 is TGTGCCACCAGCACCAACAGTGACTCTGGAAACACCATATATTTT. It is translated as CATSTNSDSGNTIYF.

This rearrangement joins TRBV4-1 to TRBJ2-5; 7 positions agree with TRBD1. In germline, CDR1 is MGHRA, CDR2 YSYEKL. Unmatched junction bases numbered 6, after V lost 0 bases and J lost 5 bases. This CDR3 comprises 15 residues. CDR3 protein: CASSQDWGQWETQYF. In DNA, the CDR3 is TGCGCCAGCAGCCAAGATTGGGGACAGTGGGAGACCCAGTACTTC.

The chain employs TRBV19 and TRBJ2-3; 8 nucleotides line up with TRBD2. CDR3 length: 20 residues. V gave up 0 bases and J gave up 0 bases; unmatched junction bases: 14. CDR1 and CDR2 from the germline V gene are LNHDA and SQIVND (reference sequence). CDR3: CASSIDRRLAGATSTDTQYF. Here the CDR3 DNA reads TGTGCCAGTAGTATAGATCGAAGGCTAGCGGGTGCCACTAGCACAGATACGCAGTATTTT.

The V gene is TRBV20-1, the J gene TRBJ2-5, with a possible D match to TRBD2 (5 bases). The CDR3 has 11 residues. Germline loops: CDR1 DFQATT, CDR2 SNEGSKA (reference sequence). V was cut by 6 bases and J by 5 bases, with 10 bases left in between. The DNA for the CDR3 is TGCAGTGCCGGGGTTAGGGAGACCCAGTACTTC. It specifies CSAGVRETQYF.

The V and J genes are TRBV25-1 and TRBJ2-7; TRBD2 matches 8 bases. Per the germline V gene, CDR1 is MGHDK and CDR2 is SYGVNS. V was pared by 1 base and J by 5 bases, with 10 bases of the junction left unmatched. This CDR3 is built from 16 residues. CDR3 in DNA: TGTGCCAGCAGTGAATTTACCGGGACTAGGTCTAACGAGCAGTACTTC. Its protein is CASSEFTGTRSNEQYF.

The chain is built from TRBV11-2 and TRBJ1-5; D ambiguous. Germline CDR1 reads SGHAT; CDR2 reads FQNNGV. The CDR3 runs to 16 residues. V was shortened by 2 bases and J by 2 bases, with 13 bases between the two germline ends. The CDR3 sequence is CASSLSGREGNQPQHF. As DNA, the CDR3 is TGTGCCAGCAGCTTATCCGGGAGGGAAGGCAATCAGCCCCAGCATTTT.

This CDR3 is CAWSHRDSLIYGYTF. DNA for the CDR3: TGTGCCTGGAGTCATAGGGACAGCCTCATTTATGGCTACACCTTC. This chain joins TRBV30 and TRBJ1-2; 7 nucleotides agree with TRBD1. This CDR3 comprises 15 residues. V shed 2 bases and J 5 bases; nucleotides not matched to a gene: 11. Germline loops: CDR1 GTSNPN, CDR2 SVGIG (reference sequence).

The gene calls are TRBV19 and TRBJ1-6; no clear D gene. Trimming took off 7 bases at V and 5 bases at J, with 12 bases between the two ends. The CDR3 length is 14 residues. Germline V lookup: CDR1 LNHDA, CDR2 SQIVND (reference sequence). The CDR3 sequence is CASTFDTNNSPLHF. The CDR3, as DNA: TGTGCCAGTACCTTTGACACAAATAATTCACCCCTCCACTTT.

This clone appeared once. CDR3 loop: CASSLGGGEGNSPLHF. The CDR3 region has the DNA TGTGCCAGCAGCTTGGGCGGCGGGGAAGGCAATTCACCCCTCCACTTT. The J gene is TRBJ1-6, the V gene TRBV5-4; D gene unclear. The CDR3 is 16 amino acids. V was cut by 0 bases and J by 7 bases, with 14 bases left in between. Germline-derived CDR1 and CDR2 are SGHNT and YYREEE (reference sequence).

For the CDR3, the DNA is TGTGCCATCAGTGAGCCTCCACAGGGGTGGAACACTGAAGCTTTCTTT. Protein product: CAISEPPQGWNTEAFF. The chain joins TRBV10-3 to TRBJ1-1, with 7 bases matching TRBD1. This CDR3 is built from 16 residues. Germline CDR1 is ENHRY and CDR2 is SYGVKD. Germline trimming cut 2 bases from V and 1 base from J; bases unmatched to any gene: 7.

This chain joins TRBV5-1 and TRBJ2-1; perhaps TRBD1 as D (5 bases). Trimming pared 3 bases from V and 6 bases from J, leaving 16 bases between. There are 15 residues in the CDR3. The germline V gene has CDR1 SGHRS and CDR2 YFSETQ. For the CDR3, the DNA is TGCGCCAGCAGCTCCCAGGGAATGGGGCCCAATGAGCAGTTCTTC. This gives the protein CASSSQGMGPNEQFF.

This chain connects TRBV25-1 to TRBJ1-1; 9 nucleotides agree with TRBD1. V was pared by 6 bases and J by 0 bases, with 5 bases of the junction left unmatched. The CDR3 has 15 amino acids. The germline CDR1 and CDR2 sequences are MGHDK and SYGVNS. The CDR3 DNA is TGTGCCAGCAGCATGGGACAGGGCATGAACACTGAAGCTTTCTTT. Its protein product is CASSMGQGMNTEAFF. The full variable domain, rest sourced from reference TRBV25-1 and TRBJ1-1, is EADIYQTPRYLVIGTGKKITLECSQTMGHDKMYWYQQDPGMELHLIHYSYGVNSTEKGDLSSESTVSRIRTEHFPLTLESARPSHTSQYLCASSMGQGMNTEAFFGQGTRLTVV.

The chain has TRBV5-1 and TRBJ1-2; D unclear. This CDR3 has 14 amino acids. Germline loops: CDR1 SGHRS, CDR2 YFSETQ. Trimming took 5 bases from V and 0 from J, leaving 11 bases between them. CDR3 protein: CASRSSVANYGYTF. CDR3 DNA: TGCGCCAGCAGGAGCTCCGTTGCTAACTATGGCTACACCTTC.

The CDR3 loop is CASSLGGPTIGETQYF. Here the CDR3 DNA reads TGTGCCAGCAGCTTAGGAGGCCCCACTATCGGGGAGACCCAGTACTTC. The chain links TRBV7-7 to TRBJ2-5; no clear D gene. Germline V gene sequence: CDR1 SSHAT, CDR2 FNYEAQ (reference sequence). The ends were cut back, 1 base at V and 5 bases at J, with 17 bases in the middle. CDR3 size: 16 residues.

The rearrangement joins TRBV28 to TRBJ1-2; no reliable D call. The germline CDR1 and CDR2 sequences are MDHEN and SYDVKM. The CDR3 extends over 13 amino acids. Between the trimmed V and J ends, which lost 4 bases and 4 bases, there was a span of 10 bases. DNA of the CDR3: TGTGCCAGCAGTTCCGCGGGGAGCTATGGCTACACCTTC. It encodes CASSSAGSYGYTF.

Only a few counts were recorded for this clone. The chain is built from TRBV6-4 and TRBJ1-1, with D perhaps matching TRBD1 (5 bases). V was cut by 7 bases and J by 4 bases, with 10 bases left in between. Germline V gene data show CDR1 as MRHNA and CDR2 as SNTAGT. This CDR3 has 12 residues. As DNA, the CDR3 is TGTGCCAGCAAAGGGGAGGCCACTGAAGCTTTCTTT. As protein: CASKGEATEAFF.

In its sample, this clone was seen once. The chain employs TRBV3-1 (or the pseudogene TRBV3-2) and TRBJ1-1; 8 bases are a match to TRBD1. After removal of 6 bases from V and 5 bases from J, the junction contained 5 bases not matched to a gene. The CDR3 is 13 residues long. Germline CDR1 reads LGHDT; CDR2 reads YNNKEL (reference sequence). The CDR3 is CASSTTGETEAFF. The DNA for the CDR3 is TGTGCCAGCAGTACGACAGGGGAGACTGAAGCTTTCTTT.

This clone was recorded once. This chain links TRBV19 with TRBJ1-2; 7 positions agree with TRBD1. Looked up from germline, CDR1 is LNHDA and CDR2 is SQIVND (reference sequence). V trimming: 2 bases; J trimming: 7 bases; junction bases outside the gene matches: 4. The CDR3 extends over 13 amino acids. The CDR3 DNA reads TGTGCCAGTAGTATATTTGACAGGGTTGGCTACACCTTC. This translates into CASSIFDRVGYTF.

The CDR3 reads CATRRPGGTEAFF. The CDR3 DNA reads TGTGCCACCAGGAGACCCGGGGGCACTGAAGCTTTCTTT. The chain is built from TRBV24-1 and TRBJ1-1, with D perhaps TRBD1 (5 bases). V lost 7 bases and J lost 4, with 12 bases in between. Germline-derived CDR1 and CDR2 are KGHDR and SFDVKD. There are 13 residues in the CDR3.

On this clone itself: This sample includes further DNA sequences coding for the same CDR3. The CDR3 sequence: CASSLSSNTEAFF. The CDR3 DNA follows: TGTGCCAGCAGCTTATCATCGAACACTGAAGCTTTCTTT. The chain recombines TRBV7-3 with TRBJ1-1; D remains ambiguous. The CDR3 contains 13 residues. V was trimmed by 2 bases and J by 1 base, leaving 5 bases between them. Germline CDR1 reads SGHTA; CDR2 reads FQGTGA.

This clone was counted a few times. The V call is TRBV11-3, the J call TRBJ1-3; 9 bases map to TRBD1. With V trimmed by 3 bases and J by 2 bases, 2 bases remained unmatched. Germline-derived CDR1 and CDR2 are SGHNT and YENEEA. The CDR3 extends over 15 amino acids. The CDR3 loop reads CASSFRDRAGNTIYF. The CDR3 DNA is TGTGCCAGCAGCTTCCGGGACAGGGCTGGAAACACCATATATTTT.

The gene calls are TRBV2 and TRBJ1-5, with a possible D match to TRBD1 (6 bases). The length of the CDR3 is 13 residues. The V end was cut by 7 bases, the J end by 4 bases, with 11 bases between. The germline gives CDR1 SNHLY, CDR2 FYNNEI. The CDR3 DNA reads as TGTGCCAGCAAGGACAGAGATAATCAGCCCCAGCATTTT. This codes for CASKDRDNQPQHF.

This chain links TRBV10-2 with TRBJ1-3; no firm D call. The CDR3 is made up of 11 amino acids. Germline-derived CDR1 and CDR2 are WSHSY and SAAADI. Trimming removed 10 bases at V and 6 bases at J, with 10 bases between. The CDR3 loop reads CATPRENTIYF. Here the CDR3 DNA reads TGCGCCACCCCCCGGGAAAACACCATATATTTT.